One and the same sample provided the 31 T cell receptor beta chains below, sequenced in a study of T cell responses to AZD1222 COVID-19 vaccine. TCRdb's copy holds only in-frame clones and misses some; the assay was immunoSEQ multiplex PCR. Of about 100,000 clones listed, 80% to 90% are singletons. The sample in question was peripheral blood, obtained on day 0 of MenACWY control vaccination. Receptors originate from an adult in good health.

The chain links TRBV6-1 to TRBJ1-5; no firm D call. The V gene lost 3 bases and the J gene lost 5 bases, with 14 bases spanning the gap. The CDR3 length is 15 residues. Per germline, CDR1 MNHNS and CDR2 SASEGT. This CDR3 reads CASSDPGRKHQPQHF. CDR3 coding DNA: TGTGCCAGCAGTGACCCCGGACGGAAGCATCAGCCCCAGCATTTT.

The chain recombines TRBV2 with TRBJ2-1; tentatively, D is TRBD2 (6 bases). The V gene lost 8 bases and the J gene lost 2 bases, with 13 bases spanning the gap. The length of the CDR3 is 14 residues. Germline V gene data show CDR1 as SNHLY and CDR2 as FYNNEI. The CDR3 spells CASAEGRTYNEQFF. In nucleotides, the CDR3 is TGTGCCAGCGCGGAGGGGCGGACCTACAATGAGCAGTTCTTC.

The chain employs TRBV3-1 (or the pseudogene TRBV3-2) and TRBJ2-7; the D gene is possibly TRBD1 (5 bases). CDR1 and CDR2 (germline): LGHDT, YNNKEL (reference sequence). The CDR3 runs 14 residues. Trimming shortened V by 6 bases and J by 2 bases, and 14 bases separated the two germline ends. The CDR3 nucleotides are TGTGCCAGCAGTAATGGGTTGGGGCCCTACGAGCAGTACTTC. This translates into CASSNGLGPYEQYF.

V is TRBV5-5 and J is TRBJ1-5, with D perhaps matching TRBD1 (6 bases). Germline lookup yields CDR1 SGHKS and CDR2 YYEKEE (reference sequence). This CDR3 comprises 14 residues. V lost 4 bases and J lost 7, with 15 bases in between. CDR3 loop: CASSTGTLEQPQHF. The CDR3, as DNA: TGTGCCAGCAGCACCGGGACACTGGAACAGCCCCAGCATTTT. The entire variable domain, with the rest obtained from reference TRBV5-5 and TRBJ1-5, is as follows: DAGVTQSPTHLIKTRGQQVTLRCSPISGHKSVSWYQQVLGQGPQFIFQYYEKEERGRGNFPDRFSARQFPNYSSELNVNALLLGDSALYLCASSTGTLEQPQHFGDGTRLSIL.

This clone appeared once. The chain uses TRBV3-1 (or the pseudogene TRBV3-2) and TRBJ2-1; D possibly uses TRBD1 or TRBD2 (6 bases each). Germline V CDR1 and CDR2: LGHDT, YNNKEL (reference sequence). The CDR3 has 16 residues. Trimming cost V 4 bases and J 6 bases, with 19 bases left between them. CDR3 residues: CASSLRGGGRSNEQFF. The CDR3 DNA reads as TGTGCCAGCAGCCTCAGAGGTGGGGGGCGTAGCAATGAGCAGTTCTTC.

This chain connects TRBV28 to TRBJ1-2; D not certain. CDR1 MDHEN and CDR2 SYDVKM come from the germline V gene. This CDR3 contains 13 residues. Between the trimmed V and J ends, which lost 6 bases and 4 bases, there was a span of 12 bases. This CDR3 is CASSQTPRYGYTF. The DNA of the CDR3 is TGTGCCAGCAGCCAGACCCCTCGCTATGGCTACACCTTC.

This clone was seen a handful of times. The rearrangement joins TRBV21-1 to TRBJ1-5; no DNA check was done on the table's D call, TRBD1. TRBV21-1 is annotated as a pseudogene. The CDR3 covers 18 residues. Here the CDR3 DNA reads TGTGCCAGCAGCAAGGAATTTACAGGATTTTATAGCAATCAGCCCCAGCATTTT. The encoded protein is CASSKEFTGFYSNQPQHF.

The chain joins TRBV7-9 to TRBJ2-7; D possibly corresponds to TRBD2 (5 bases). The V gene lost 5 bases and the J gene lost 10 bases, with 15 bases spanning the gap. Per the germline V gene, CDR1 is SEHNR and CDR2 is FQNEAQ (reference sequence). The CDR3 is made up of 12 amino acids. The CDR3: CASSPTGVEQYF. In DNA, the CDR3 is TGTGCCAGCAGCCCGACCGGGGTCGAACAGTACTTC.

V usage is TRBV9 and J usage is TRBJ2-3; TRBD2 matches 8 bases. The CDR3 covers 16 residues. Germline lookup yields CDR1 SGDLS and CDR2 YYNGEE. V lost 0 bases and J lost 2; bases outside the gene matches: 5. CDR3 sequence reads: CASSVAGGGYTDTQYF. The DNA of the CDR3 is TGTGCCAGCAGCGTAGCAGGCGGGGGGTACACAGATACGCAGTATTTT.

The V call is TRBV18, the J call TRBJ1-1; no clear D gene. Trimming shortened V by 2 bases and J by 4 bases, and 11 bases separated the two germline ends. The CDR3 length is 14 residues. CDR1 KGHSH and CDR2 LQKENI come from the germline V gene. The CDR3 here is CASSPEEVGTEAFF. CDR3 in DNA: TGTGCCAGCTCACCAGAAGAGGTGGGCACTGAAGCTTTCTTT. Based on the CDR3 plus reference TRBV18 and TRBJ1-1, the full variable domain is NAGVMQNPRHLVRRRGQEARLRCSPMKGHSHVYWYRQLPEEGLKFMVYLQKENIIDESGMPKERFSAEFPKEGPSILRIQQVVRGDSAAYFCASSPEEVGTEAFFGQGTRLTVV.

V and J are TRBV7-6 and TRBJ2-5; the match to TRBD2 covers 14 bases. Germline-derived CDR1 and CDR2 are SGHVS and FNYEAQ. Trimming took 1 base from V and 4 from J; bases not matched to a gene: 8. The CDR3 runs 18 residues. CDR3 DNA sequence: TGTGCCAGCAGCTTAGGCCCGGGACTAGCGGGAGAAGGAGAGACCCAGTACTTC. Protein: CASSLGPGLAGEGETQYF. Variable domain in full (rest from reference TRBV7-6 and TRBJ2-5): GAGVSQSPRYKVTKRGQDVALRCDPISGHVSLYWYRQALGQGPEFLTYFNYEAQQDKSGLPNDRFSAERPEGSISTLTIQRTEQRDSAMYRCASSLGPGLAGEGETQYFGPGTRLLVL.

The chain carries TRBV11-2 and TRBJ1-1; the D gene is possibly TRBD1 (5 bases). The V end was cut by 4 bases, the J end by 1 base, with 7 bases between. CDR3 length: 13 residues. Looked up from germline, CDR1 is SGHAT and CDR2 is FQNNGV. The DNA for the CDR3 is TGTGCCAGCAGCTGGGGACGGAACACTGAAGCTTTCTTT. Translating it yields CASSWGRNTEAFF.

The rearrangement joins TRBV5-1 to TRBJ2-1; TRBD2 aligns across 13 bases. The CDR3 consists of 17 residues. Germline values: CDR1 SGHRS, CDR2 YFSETQ. V trimming: 4 bases; J trimming: 5 bases; junction bases outside the gene matches: 9. This CDR3 reads CASSPDRGTSGNNEQFF. CDR3 coding DNA: TGCGCCAGCAGCCCCGACCGGGGGACTAGCGGGAACAATGAGCAGTTCTTC.

This sequence joins TRBV30 and TRBJ1-2, with D possibly being TRBD1 (6 bases). The V end lost 5 bases, the J end lost 2 bases, and 15 bases lay between the germline ends. Germline V gene data show CDR1 as GTSNPN and CDR2 as SVGIG (reference sequence). This CDR3 has 14 amino acids. DNA of the CDR3: TGTGCCTGGTCCCTTTTGGGGGCAAACTATGGCTACACCTTC. It codes for CAWSLLGANYGYTF. The entire variable domain, with the rest obtained from reference TRBV30 and TRBJ1-2, is as follows: SQTIHQWPATLVQPVGSPLSLECTVEGTSNPNLYWYRQAAGRGLQLLFYSVGIGQISSEVPQNLSASRPQDRQFILSSKKLLLSDSGFYLCAWSLLGANYGYTFGSGTRLTVV.

This rearrangement joins TRBV12-3 or TRBV12-4 to TRBJ2-7, with 9 bases aligning to TRBD1. This CDR3 comprises 13 residues. J was trimmed by 6 bases and V by 6 bases; bases with no gene match: 6. The CDR3 reads CASSSGTGSEQYF. The CDR3 coding sequence is TGTGCCAGCAGCTCCGGGACAGGGTCCGAGCAGTACTTC.

The genes are TRBV6-5 and TRBJ1-4, with D possibly being TRBD1 (5 bases). The CDR3 sequence is 15 residues long. Germline V gene sequence: CDR1 MNHEY, CDR2 SVGAGI. The V gene lost 3 bases and the J gene lost 7 bases, with 15 bases spanning the gap. CDR3 DNA sequence: TGTGCCAGCAGTTATGGGGCAGGGAGGGGTGAAAAACTGTTTTTT. It is translated as CASSYGAGRGEKLFF.

This chain links TRBV19 with TRBJ2-1; 9 bases align to TRBD1. This CDR3 has 15 residues. Germline V gene sequence: CDR1 LNHDA, CDR2 SQIVND (reference sequence). V lost 6 bases, J lost 2 bases, and 5 bases stayed unmatched. CDR3 DNA: TGTGCCAGTAGCTGGACAGGGGAACCCTACAATGAGCAGTTCTTC. This sequence encodes CASSWTGEPYNEQFF.

The CDR3 DNA sequence: TGTGCCTCCTCACCCGGACTAGGTGTCATCTCCTACAATGAGCAGTTCTTC. This translates into CASSPGLGVISYNEQFF. This sequence joins TRBV19 and TRBJ2-1, with 7 bases fitting TRBD2. This CDR3 comprises 17 residues. V was pared by 11 bases and J by 0 bases, with 16 bases of the junction left unmatched. Germline V gene lookup returns CDR1 LNHDA and CDR2 SQIVND (reference sequence).

The chain recombines TRBV12-3 or TRBV12-4 with TRBJ1-5; D not certain. The CDR3 is made up of 11 amino acids. V dropped 1 base and J dropped 5 bases, with 0 bases sitting between them. This chain's CDR3 is CASSLDQPQHF. The DNA for the CDR3 is TGTGCCAGCAGTTTAGATCAGCCCCAGCATTTT.

In its sample, this clone was seen once. The rearrangement uses TRBV2 and TRBJ2-2, with 9 bases fitting TRBD2. Germline CDR1 is SNHLY and CDR2 is FYNNEI. The V gene end was trimmed by 4 bases and the J gene end by 2 bases; junction bases not matched to a gene: 2. This CDR3 has 15 amino acids. This chain's CDR3 is CASSATSGNTGELFF. CDR3 coding DNA: TGTGCCAGCAGTGCGACTAGCGGAAACACCGGGGAGCTGTTTTTT.

The chain couples TRBV10-2 to TRBJ1-6; D is ambiguous. Germline CDR1 is WSHSY and CDR2 is SAAADI. V was clipped by 1 base and J by 8 bases, with 15 bases between them. The CDR3 totals 16 residues. The CDR3 reads CASSEFPWRVDSPLHF. DNA of the CDR3: TGCGCCAGCAGTGAGTTCCCTTGGAGGGTAGATTCACCCCTCCACTTT.

V and J are TRBV7-2 and TRBJ2-7; D might be TRBD1 (5 bases). V lost 1 base, J lost 5 bases, and 12 bases lay in between. The CDR3 covers 14 residues. Per the germline V gene, CDR1 is SGHTA and CDR2 is FQGNSA. CDR3 amino acids: CASSLGSQGNEQYF. The CDR3 coding sequence is TGTGCCAGCAGCTTAGGGTCCCAGGGAAACGAGCAGTACTTC.

V and J are TRBV6-2 or TRBV6-3 and TRBJ2-1; 13 bases map to TRBD2. V shed 5 bases and J 8 bases; nucleotides not matched to a gene: 12. The CDR3 sequence is 17 residues long. CDR1 and CDR2 (germline): MNHEY, SVGEGT. CDR3 loop: CASSTGTSGIGDYEQFF. CDR3 DNA sequence: TGTGCCAGCAGTACAGGGACTAGCGGGATAGGGGACTATGAGCAGTTCTTC.

V gene TRBV19 combines with J gene TRBJ1-1; tentative D call: TRBD1 (6 bases). CDR3 length: 15 residues. Trimming cost V 9 bases and J 2 bases, with 19 bases left between them. Germline V gene lookup returns CDR1 LNHDA and CDR2 SQIVND (reference sequence). CDR3 in amino acids: CASKLGTNYNTEAFF. In DNA form, the CDR3 reads TGTGCCAGCAAACTAGGGACAAACTATAACACTGAAGCTTTCTTT.

The chain recombines TRBV7-2 with TRBJ1-5; 10 nucleotides match TRBD1. CDR3 length: 14 residues. Germline trimming cut 4 bases from V and 6 bases from J; bases unmatched to any gene: 3. Germline V CDR1 and CDR2: SGHTA, FQGNSA. Written as DNA, the CDR3 is TGTGCCAGCAGCTCGGACAGGGGGGGTCAGCCCCAGCATTTT. It yields the protein CASSSDRGGQPQHF.

This chain uses TRBV15 with TRBJ2-2; D may be TRBD2 (6 bases). Germline CDR1 LNHNV, CDR2 YYDKDF (reference sequence). V gave up 5 bases and J gave up 5 bases, with 15 bases separating them. This CDR3 contains 15 residues. CDR3 bases: TGTGCCACCAGCCTCAATAGGGACTCGACCGGGGAGCTGTTTTTT. This encodes CATSLNRDSTGELFF. The full variable domain, completed using reference TRBV15 and TRBJ2-2, is DAMVIQNPRYQVTQFGKPVTLSCSQTLNHNVMYWYQQKSSQAPKLLFHYYDKDFNNEADTPDNFQSRRPNTSFCFLDIRSPGLGDTAMYLCATSLNRDSTGELFFGEGSRLTVL.

The chain has TRBV28 and TRBJ2-7, with D possibly called TRBD1 or TRBD2 (5 bases each). CDR1 and CDR2 (germline): MDHEN, SYDVKM. The CDR3 sequence is 13 residues long. V was trimmed by 8 bases and J by 3 bases, leaving 14 bases between them. CDR3 sequence (DNA): TGTGCCAGCGGCCCGGGACGGAACTACGAGCAGTACTTC. Translated, it gives CASGPGRNYEQYF.

The chain has TRBV10-3 and TRBJ1-1; D not certain. Germline V gives CDR1 ENHRY, CDR2 SYGVKD. The CDR3 totals 17 residues. V lost 0 bases and J lost 2, with 16 bases in between. As DNA, the CDR3 is TGTGCCATCAGTGAGTCGAGTTTTAGACACCCTAACACTGAAGCTTTCTTT. Encoded protein: CAISESSFRHPNTEAFF.

The chain combines TRBV27 with TRBJ1-4, with a tentative D call TRBD1 (5 bases). This CDR3 is built from 14 residues. Germline V lookup: CDR1 MNHEY, CDR2 SMNVEV (reference sequence). The germline V and J ends were trimmed by 5 bases and 0 bases, with 7 bases remaining between them. In DNA, the CDR3 is TGTGCCAGCAGTGAAGGGGCAACTAATGAAAAACTGTTTTTT. This translates into CASSEGATNEKLFF.

The chain carries TRBV12-3 or TRBV12-4 and TRBJ1-1; D gene unclear. Trimming cost V 1 base and J 4 bases, with 7 bases left between them. The CDR3 spans 13 residues. CDR3 protein: CASSLERTTEAFF. DNA of the CDR3: TGTGCCAGCAGTTTAGAGCGGACCACTGAAGCTTTCTTT.

The genes are TRBV9 and TRBJ2-5, with 10 positions matching TRBD1. Looked up from germline, CDR1 is SGDLS and CDR2 is YYNGEE. V gave up 3 bases and J gave up 3 bases; unmatched junction bases: 2. This CDR3 comprises 14 residues. The CDR3 DNA follows: TGTGCCAGCAGCGAGGGACAGGGGAAAGAGACCCAGTACTTC. Encoded protein: CASSEGQGKETQYF.